Presented here are 8 T cell receptor beta chains from one specimen sequenced in a study of regulatory T cells in long-lasting Graves disease. For TCR beta, libraries came from iRepertoire HTBI primers and Arm-PCR of CDR3 regions. A single record per CDR3 protein comes from TCRdb applying MiXCR to the multiplex PCR reads. The sample records about 420,000 distinct CDR3 sequences, about 20% being singletons. As to time point: persistent/refractory GD, antithyroid drugs over 5 years with positive TRAb. Making the TCR library involved RNA that had been extracted from PBMCs. Sequencing was performed on peripheral blood mononuclear cells (PBMCs), taken when the disease was refractory, from a patient treated with antithyroid drugs. These receptors all come from a female donor with Graves disease.

The chain couples TRBV7-6 to TRBJ2-5; possibly TRBD1 for D (5 bases). CDR1 is SGHVS and CDR2 is FNYEAQ in the germline V gene. V gave up 2 bases and J gave up 5 bases, with 9 bases separating them. The CDR3 covers 13 residues. CDR3 in DNA: TGTGCCAGCAGCTTACAGCCAGGGGAGACCCAGTACTTC. Translated: CASSLQPGETQYF. The whole variable domain, filled in from reference TRBV7-6 and TRBJ2-5, reads GAGVSQSPRYKVTKRGQDVALRCDPISGHVSLYWYRQALGQGPEFLTYFNYEAQQDKSGLPNDRFSAERPEGSISTLTIQRTEQRDSAMYRCASSLQPGETQYFGPGTRLLVL.

Many counts were recorded for this clonotype. This sequence joins TRBV2 and TRBJ2-7; D is unclear. This CDR3 region has 16 residues. CDR1 and CDR2 from the germline V gene are SNHLY and FYNNEI. The V gene lost 3 bases and the J gene lost 3 bases, with 18 bases spanning the gap. DNA of the CDR3: TGTGCCAGCAGTGAGAGCCTCTTGCGGTCGTTCTACGAGCAGTACTTC. Translated: CASSESLLRSFYEQYF.

The chain uses TRBV19 and TRBJ1-2, with 12 bases aligning to TRBD1. The CDR3 is 16 amino acids. The V and J ends lost 6 bases and 4 bases, in that order; junction bases with no gene match: 9. Germline lookup yields CDR1 LNHDA and CDR2 SQIVND (reference sequence). The CDR3 DNA is TGTGCCAGTAGCCCCTTGGGGACAGGGGGCGTCTATGGCTACACCTTC. Translating it yields CASSPLGTGGVYGYTF. Looking up the rest from reference TRBV19 and TRBJ1-2 gives the full variable domain: DGGITQSPKYLFRKEGQNVTLSCEQNLNHDAMYWYRQDPGQGLRLIYYSQIVNDFQKGDIAEGYSVSREKKESFPLTVTSAQKNPTAFYLCASSPLGTGGVYGYTFGSGTRLTVV.

In this sample, this clonotype turned up many times. The genes are TRBV28 and TRBJ2-5; TRBD2 agrees at 13 bases. V lost 4 bases, J lost 1 base, and 9 bases stayed unmatched. Germline CDR1 and CDR2: MDHEN and SYDVKM. This CDR3 contains 18 residues. In DNA, the CDR3 is TGTGCCAGCAGTTCAGGGGGACTAGCGGGAATCCCCCAAGAGACCCAGTACTTC. It specifies CASSSGGLAGIPQETQYF.

This clonotype was counted ten times or more. The chain combines TRBV28 with TRBJ2-5, with 7 bases aligning to TRBD1. This CDR3 spans 14 amino acids. Losses at the gene ends were 5 bases for V and 5 bases for J; bases not matched to a gene: 8. Germline V lookup: CDR1 MDHEN, CDR2 SYDVKM. The DNA of the CDR3 is TGTGCCAGCAGTCGACAGGGTGTAGAGGAGACCCAGTACTTC. Protein: CASSRQGVEETQYF.

The chain carries TRBV27 and TRBJ2-5; the match to TRBD2 covers 8 bases. In germline, CDR1 is MNHEY, CDR2 SMNVEV (reference sequence). V lost 0 bases to trimming and J lost 5 bases; unmatched junction nucleotides: 5. The CDR3 covers 15 residues. The CDR3 nucleotides read TGTGCCAGCAGTTTATCGCGGACTAGCTTTGAGACCCAGTACTTC. Protein: CASSLSRTSFETQYF.

The chain carries TRBV20-1 and TRBJ2-7, with 10 bases aligning to TRBD1. CDR1 is DFQATT and CDR2 is SNEGSKA in the germline V gene (reference sequence). The CDR3 loop spans 14 amino acids. The V segment lost 3 bases and the J segment 6 bases; nucleotides outside the gene matches: 8. CDR3 in amino acids: CSASRDRGQFEQYF. The DNA for the CDR3 is TGCAGTGCTAGCAGAGACAGGGGGCAGTTCGAGCAGTACTTC.

This clonotype was seen many times. This sequence joins TRBV28 and TRBJ2-5; maybe TRBD2 (6 bases). V was cut by 10 bases and J by 1 base, with 22 bases left in between. CDR3 length: 16 residues. The germline V gene has CDR1 MDHEN and CDR2 SYDVKM. In nucleotides, the CDR3 is TGTGCCACAGCCGGGGGAACTAGGACCGGCCAAGAGACCCAGTACTTC. Its translation: CATAGGTRTGQETQYF.